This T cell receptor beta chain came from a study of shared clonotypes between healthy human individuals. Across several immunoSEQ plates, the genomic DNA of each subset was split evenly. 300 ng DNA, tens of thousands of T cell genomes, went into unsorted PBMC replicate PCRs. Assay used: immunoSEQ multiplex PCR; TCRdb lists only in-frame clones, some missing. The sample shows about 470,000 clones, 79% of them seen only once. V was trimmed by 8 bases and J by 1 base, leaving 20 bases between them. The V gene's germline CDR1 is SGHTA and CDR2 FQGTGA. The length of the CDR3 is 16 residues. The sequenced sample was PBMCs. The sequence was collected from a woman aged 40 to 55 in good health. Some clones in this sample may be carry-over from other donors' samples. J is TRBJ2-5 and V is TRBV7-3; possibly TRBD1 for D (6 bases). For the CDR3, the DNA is TGTGCCAGCGCAGCGACCGGGACACCCGCCCAAGAGACCCAGTACTTC. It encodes CASAATGTPAQETQYF.